This is a list of T cell receptor beta chains from one sample in a study of control samples from healthy donors and cancer patients. Profiling relied on immunoSEQ multiplex PCR, and the TCRdb table lists in-frame clones only, not all of them. The data show 130,000 to 150,000 clones, with over 85% seen just once and 5% to 7% held by the top ten. Sequencing input: blood. The origin of the receptors is a man aged 18 to 29 in good health. Each CDR3 is given with its conserved first and last residue. Each record gives: clone size, D gene, J gene, V gene, CDR3 DNA, CDR3 protein. The D gene is left open where the match is weak. Part of the rows lack a size; the others show once, few, many or a class for expanded clones.

NA,NA,TRBJ1-2,TRBV27,TGTGCCAGCAGTGGCGGGGATAGGGGCTACACCTTC,CASSGGDRGYTF
NA,NA,TRBJ2-7,TRBV6-5,TGTGCCAGCACCACTGCGAGGGGGTTTATCTACGAGCAGTACTTC,CASTTARGFIYEQYF
NA,NA,TRBJ1-1,TRBV10-3,TGTGCCATCAGTGTTATCGGGCGGAACACTGAAGCTTTCTTT,CAISVIGRNTEAFF
NA,NA,TRBJ1-2,TRBV28,TGTGCCAGCAAGCAACAGCAGGGAATACAATATGGCTACACCTTC,CASKQQQGIQYGYTF
NA,NA,TRBJ1-1,TRBV20-1,TGCAGTGCAGATCGACCAGAAGCTTTCTTT,CSADRPEAFF
NA,NA,TRBJ2-1,TRBV7-9,TGTGCCAGCAGCTTAGGAGTTGGGAATGAGCAGTTCTTC,CASSLGVGNEQFF
NA,TRBD1,TRBJ1-1,TRBV5-6,TGTGCCAGCAGCTTGGGAGGGGGCGGCACTGAAGCTTTCTTT,CASSLGGGGTEAFF
NA,TRBD2,TRBJ2-7,TRBV7-9,TGTGCCAGCAGCTTAGCCCCTGAGCGGGAGTTTGAAGAGCAGTACTTC,CASSLAPEREFEEQYF
NA,NA,TRBJ2-7,TRBV10-3,TGTGCCATCAGTGGTTCGGACGGCAATACCCCCTCCTACGAGCAGTACTTC,CAISGSDGNTPSYEQYF
NA,NA,TRBJ1-1,TRBV28,TGTGCCAGCAGTCCGACAGCGAACACTGAAGCTTTCTTT,CASSPTANTEAFF
NA,NA,TRBJ1-1,TRBV4-3,TGCGCCAGCGGTAGGACGCAGGGTTTAAGGACTGAAGCTTTCTTT,CASGRTQGLRTEAFF
NA,NA,TRBJ2-2,TRBV5-8,TGTGCCAGCAGCTTGGTATTGGGGACTCCCGGGGAGCTGTTTTTT,CASSLVLGTPGELFF
NA,TRBD1,TRBJ2-7,TRBV27,TGTGCCAGCAGGAGGGGGACAGGGGGAGAGCAGTACTTC,CASRRGTGGEQYF
NA,NA,TRBJ2-3,TRBV11-3,TGTGCCAGCAGCGCAGGGCGAGGGATCACAGATACGCAGTATTTT,CASSAGRGITDTQYF
NA,NA,TRBJ1-1,TRBV10-3,TGTGCCATCAGTGACTACACTGAAGCTTTCTTT,CAISDYTEAFF
NA,TRBD1,TRBJ2-7,TRBV2,TGTGCCAGCAGTGAAGAGGGGACAGAAACCTACGAGCAGTACTTC,CASSEEGTETYEQYF
NA,TRBD1,TRBJ2-1,TRBV7-3,TGTGCCAGCAGCTTAGGACAGGGTGGGGGCAATGAGCAGTTCTTC,CASSLGQGGGNEQFF
NA,NA,TRBJ2-5,TRBV6-5,TGTGCCAGCAGTAACCCGGGTTGGGAAGAGACCCAGTACTTC,CASSNPGWEETQYF
NA,NA,TRBJ1-1,TRBV6-1,TGTGCCAGCAGTGAAACAGGGTGGGCTTTCTTT,CASSETGWAFF
NA,NA,TRBJ1-1,TRBV19,TGTGCCAGTAGTTTCAGAAACACTGAAGCTTTCTTT,CASSFRNTEAFF
NA,TRBD1,TRBJ2-7,TRBV5-6,TGTGCCAGCAGCTCAGGGGGCGGTGAGCAGTACTTC,CASSSGGGEQYF
NA,TRBD1,TRBJ1-4,TRBV9,TGTGCCAGCAGCTCCCAGGGGGCTAATGAAAAACTGTTTTTT,CASSSQGANEKLFF
NA,NA,TRBJ2-5,TRBV4-2,TGTGCCAGCAGCCAAGAACTGGAGAGGGATAGGCCCCAGTACTTC,CASSQELERDRPQYF
once,TRBD1,TRBJ1-2,TRBV27,TGTGCCAGCAGTTTGGCCGGGACAGGGGACCCAAGGTTAGCTGGCTACACCTTC,CASSLAGTGDPRLAGYTF
NA,NA,TRBJ2-1,TRBV3-1/TRBV3-2,TGTGCCAGCAGCTGGCTGGGGGGCAATGAGCAGTTCTTC,CASSWLGGNEQFF
NA,NA,TRBJ1-1,TRBV11-2,TGTGCCAGCAGCATCGGGACGCAGAACACTGAAGCTTTCTTT,CASSIGTQNTEAFF
NA,NA,TRBJ1-1,TRBV11-1,TGTGCCAGCAGCTTCCGAACAGGGTTCGGTGAAGCTTTCTTT,CASSFRTGFGEAFF
NA,TRBD1,TRBJ1-4,TRBV30,TGTGCCTGGAGCCTCTACAGGGGAACTAATGAAAAACTGTTTTTT,CAWSLYRGTNEKLFF
NA,TRBD1,TRBJ1-1,TRBV5-6,TGTGCCAGCAGCTTGATCGGGACAGGAAACACTGAAGCTTTCTTT,CASSLIGTGNTEAFF
NA,TRBD1,TRBJ2-5,TRBV5-6,TGTGCCAGCAGCTCACTAGGACAGGGGTTAGAGACCCAGTACTTC,CASSSLGQGLETQYF
NA,NA,TRBJ2-1,TRBV12-3/TRBV12-4,TGTGCCAGCAGCGACACAGGACGTACCGAGCAGTTCTTC,CASSDTGRTEQFF
NA,NA,TRBJ1-1,TRBV7-2,TGTGCCAGCAGCTTGTTGGGGACTGAAGCTTTCTTT,CASSLLGTEAFF
NA,NA,TRBJ2-5,TRBV28,TGTGCCAGCAGTTTTCGACTAGAGGCCCCCCAAGAGACCCAGTACTTC,CASSFRLEAPQETQYF
NA,NA,TRBJ2-1,TRBV6-6,TGTGCCAGCAGCCAGGACTCCTACAATGAGCAGTTCTTC,CASSQDSYNEQFF
NA,NA,TRBJ1-2,TRBV5-1,TGCGCCAGCAGCGCAGGTGGAGCTAACTATGGCTACACCTTC,CASSAGGANYGYTF
NA,NA,TRBJ2-7,TRBV6-5,TGTGCCAGCACCACTTTGGGGGGCGGGGCCTACGAGCAGTACTTC,CASTTLGGGAYEQYF
NA,NA,TRBJ1-4,TRBV10-1,TGCGCCGGCGGTGCAACTAATGAAAAACTGTTTTTT,CAGGATNEKLFF
NA,NA,TRBJ2-3,TRBV9,TGTGCCAGCAGCGCTGAGACAGATACGCAGTATTTT,CASSAETDTQYF
NA,NA,TRBJ1-2,TRBV11-2,TGTGCCAGCAGCCTTGGACCTAGAGGCTATGGCTACACCTTC,CASSLGPRGYGYTF
NA,TRBD2,TRBJ2-2,TRBV5-4,TGTGCCAGCAGTTATCCTGCGGGGGGGAACACCGGGGAGCTGTTTTTT,CASSYPAGGNTGELFF
NA,NA,TRBJ2-7,TRBV19,TGTGCCAGTAGATCTGCAGGAACCTACGAGCAGTACTTC,CASRSAGTYEQYF
NA,NA,TRBJ2-3,TRBV7-2,TGTGCCAGCAGCCGCCCCCTACTGAGCACAGATACGCAGTATTTT,CASSRPLLSTDTQYF
few,NA,TRBJ2-2,TRBV10-3,TGTGCCATCAGGGAGAGGACAAACACCGGGGAGCTGTTTTTT,CAIRERTNTGELFF
NA,NA,TRBJ2-1,TRBV6-5,TGTGCCAGCACCGACAGTTCTACCTACAATGAGCAGTTCTTC,CASTDSSTYNEQFF
NA,NA,TRBJ1-1,TRBV6-5,TGTGCCAGCAGTTACTCAAGCAGGGCCACCACTGAAGCTTTCTTT,CASSYSSRATTEAFF
NA,NA,TRBJ1-1,TRBV30,TGTGCCTGGAGTCCGGTAACTTTTTATGGAAACACTGAAGCTTTCTTT,CAWSPVTFYGNTEAFF
NA,NA,TRBJ1-3,TRBV11-2,TGTGCCAGCAGCTCCCACAAGGGGTCGGGGGCTACTGGAAACACCATATATTTT,CASSSHKGSGATGNTIYF